The source of this TCR beta chain is a study of metastatic and nonmetastatic thyroid tumors. At the level of the study: Repertoires of blood and of tissue (tumor or nodule) from malignant and benign thyroid patients were compared.

The CDR3 runs to 14 residues. V lost 0 bases and J 5 bases, leaving 12 bases between the germline ends. Per the germline V gene, CDR1 is SGHDT and CDR2 is YYEEEE. TCRdb re-called clones via MiXCR from the PCR reads. The sample has roughly 3,400 clones, less than 45% seen once; the top ten hold 31%. All patients were treatment-naive before thyroid surgery. The sequencing sample was made of adjacent normal tissue. This clonotype was obtained from a male donor with papillary thyroid cancer or a benign thyroid nodule (not recorded which). Some clones in this sample may be carry-over from other donors' samples. The rearrangement joins TRBV5-6 to TRBJ2-7, with no clear D. In DNA, the CDR3 is TGTGCCAGCAGCTTGGAAGTGGGCCCCAACGAGCAGTACTTC. This codes for CASSLEVGPNEQYF.